These T cell receptor beta chains were read from a single sample in a study of blood T cell repertoires in COVID-19. The data were produced by immunoSEQ multiplex PCR, yet TCRdb's version contains in-frame clones alone and is incomplete. Of about 200,000 clones in the sample, approximately 81% were seen once. Material: PBMCs or T cells enriched from blood (not recorded which). Source of these receptors: a man in his forties who had recovered from COVID-19. The CDR3 runs from the conserved cysteine through the conserved F or W. A D gene is named only where the DNA matches it firmly. Rows give clone size only sometimes, using once, few, many, or a class for an expanded clone.

clone size	V gene	D gene	J gene	CDR3 protein	CDR3 DNA
NA	TRBV10-3	NA	TRBJ1-2	CAISGVAGSNYGYTF	TGTGCCATCAGTGGAGTGGCAGGGTCAAACTATGGCTACACCTTC
NA	TRBV5-1	TRBD1	TRBJ1-6	CASSLDRGPSSPLHF	TGCGCCAGCAGCTTGGACAGGGGGCCTAGTTCACCCCTCCACTTT
NA	TRBV2	NA	TRBJ2-2	CASRGGPVRDGELFF	TGTGCCAGCAGGGGGGGGCCCGTTCGCGACGGGGAGCTGTTTTTT
NA	TRBV7-9	NA	TRBJ2-1	CASSLGTGLNHEQFF	TGTGCCAGCAGCTTAGGGACGGGACTTAACCATGAGCAGTTCTTC
NA	TRBV30	NA	TRBJ1-5	CAWSRGGGNQPQHF	TGTGCCTGGAGTAGGGGTGGAGGCAATCAGCCCCAGCATTTT
NA	TRBV5-1	NA	TRBJ2-1	CASSLVGQNSYNEQFF	TGCGCCAGCAGTTTAGTGGGGCAAAACTCCTACAATGAGCAGTTCTTC
few	TRBV7-2	TRBD1	TRBJ2-7	CASSLTGTGTYEQYF	TGTGCCAGCAGCCTAACCGGGACAGGGACCTACGAGCAGTACTTC
many	TRBV6-4	TRBD2	TRBJ2-3	CASSDAGGPDTQYF	TGTGCCAGCAGTGACGCGGGAGGGCCAGATACGCAGTATTTT
once	TRBV19	NA	TRBJ1-4	CASSTPAASLFF	TGTGCCAGTAGTACCCCGGCGGCTAGCCTCTTTTTT
NA	TRBV6-5	TRBD1	TRBJ1-2	CASTPRDSYGYTF	TGTGCCAGCACCCCCAGGGACAGTTATGGCTACACCTTC
NA	TRBV28	NA	TRBJ1-6	CASVGSVSYNSPLHF	TGTGCCAGCGTTGGGAGTGTTTCCTATAATTCACCCCTCCACTTT
NA	TRBV5-1	NA	TRBJ1-6	CASSLAVEASSYNSPLHF	TGCGCCAGCAGCTTGGCGGTCGAGGCCAGCTCCTATAATTCACCCCTCCACTTT
NA	TRBV7-2	NA	TRBJ2-2	CAGRKTVTGELFF	TGTGCCGGGAGAAAAACAGTCACCGGGGAGCTGTTTTTT
NA	TRBV10-3	TRBD2	TRBJ2-1	CAISESAGGDNEQFF	TGTGCCATCAGTGAAAGTGCGGGAGGGGACAATGAGCAGTTCTTC
NA	TRBV10-1	TRBD1	TRBJ1-6	CASSENRGPSSPLHF	TGCGCCAGCAGTGAGAACAGGGGACCCAGTTCACCCCTCCACTTT
once	TRBV9	NA	TRBJ2-1	CASSARGDSWSYNEQFF	TGTGCCAGCAGCGCGAGGGGGGACAGTTGGTCCTACAATGAGCAGTTCTTC
NA	TRBV29-1	NA	TRBJ1-1	CSVEFPRGASTEAFF	TGCAGCGTCGAGTTCCCCCGGGGGGCAAGCACTGAAGCTTTCTTT
NA	TRBV24-1	NA	TRBJ2-3	CATSDLPGDTQYF	TGTGCCACCAGTGATTTACCGGGGGATACGCAGTATTTT
NA	TRBV7-8	TRBD2	TRBJ2-1	CASSLRLANNEQFF	TGTGCCAGCAGCTTAAGACTAGCTAACAATGAGCAGTTCTTC
NA	TRBV5-4	TRBD1	TRBJ1-5	CASSVTGGGNQPQHF	TGTGCCAGCAGCGTGACAGGGGGTGGCAATCAGCCCCAGCATTTT
NA	TRBV10-3	NA	TRBJ1-4	CAISSGSTNEKLFF	TGTGCCATCAGCTCAGGGTCAACTAATGAAAAACTGTTTTTT
NA	TRBV12-5	NA	TRBJ1-1	CASGPSGNTEAFF	TGTGCTAGTGGCCCATCAGGGAACACTGAAGCTTTCTTT
once	TRBV14	NA	TRBJ2-3	CASSEEPGTLTDTQYF	TGTGCCAGCAGCGAGGAGCCCGGGACACTCACAGATACGCAGTATTTT
NA	TRBV7-8	NA	TRBJ2-3	CASSFGLFQRTTDTQYF	TGTGCCAGCAGCTTTGGACTCTTTCAACGAACCACAGATACGCAGTATTTT
NA	TRBV12-1	NA	TRBJ2-7	CASSSGTGGYEQYF	TGTGCCAGCAGCTCCGGGACAGGGGGCTACGAGCAGTACTTC
once	TRBV27	TRBD2	TRBJ2-7	CASSSHPGLASFEQYF	TGTGCCAGCAGTTCCCACCCGGGACTAGCGAGCTTCGAGCAGTACTTC
NA	TRBV30	NA	TRBJ1-5	CAWSVPPGKQPQHF	TGTGCCTGGAGTGTACCCCCGGGGAAACAGCCCCAGCATTTT
NA	TRBV7-9	NA	TRBJ1-2	CASSSGAANYGYTF	TGTGCCAGCAGCTCAGGGGCAGCTAACTATGGCTACACCTTC
few	TRBV7-9	TRBD2	TRBJ2-5	CASSETSGRTLETQYF	TGTGCCAGCAGCGAAACTAGCGGGAGAACTTTAGAGACCCAGTACTTC
NA	TRBV4-2	NA	TRBJ2-7	CASSQDLYEQYF	TGTGCCAGCAGCCAAGACCTCTACGAGCAGTACTTC
few	TRBV7-2	TRBD1	TRBJ1-2	CASSLDVGQANYGYTF	TGTGCCAGCAGCTTAGACGTCGGACAGGCAAACTATGGCTACACCTTC
NA	TRBV28	NA	TRBJ1-1	CASSLSPGEAFF	TGTGCCAGCAGTTTATCCCCAGGTGAAGCTTTCTTT
few	TRBV6-5	TRBD1	TRBJ1-1	CASSRQGSTEAFF	TGTGCCAGCAGTAGACAGGGGAGCACTGAAGCTTTCTTT
once	TRBV28	NA	TRBJ1-2	CASSPGGIQEGYTF	TGTGCCAGCAGTCCCGGCGGTATACAGGAGGGCTACACCTTC
NA	TRBV4-2	NA	TRBJ2-7	CASSQVRGSYEQYF	TGTGCCAGCAGCCAAGTCAGGGGCTCCTACGAGCAGTACTTC
NA	TRBV5-6	NA	TRBJ2-2	CASSRDWGHTGELFF	TGTGCCAGCAGCCGAGACTGGGGGCACACCGGGGAGCTGTTTTTT
NA	TRBV28	NA	TRBJ1-5	CASSLERDQPQHF	TGTGCCAGCAGTTTAGAGCGTGATCAGCCCCAGCATTTT
NA	TRBV9	TRBD1	TRBJ1-2	CASSAGTGYGYTF	TGTGCCAGCAGCGCCGGGACAGGCTATGGCTACACCTTC
few	TRBV5-1	TRBD1	TRBJ1-5	CASSLGQGGQPQHF	TGCGCCAGCAGCTTGGGGCAGGGGGGTCAGCCCCAGCATTTT
NA	TRBV6-5	NA	TRBJ1-4	CASSPSGMGEKLFF	TGTGCCAGCAGTCCATCGGGGATGGGCGAAAAACTGTTTTTT
NA	TRBV19	TRBD1	TRBJ1-1	CASKRQGLQTEAFF	TGTGCCAGTAAAAGACAGGGGCTGCAAACTGAAGCTTTCTTT
once	TRBV7-9	TRBD1	TRBJ1-2	CASSLDTGGIYGYTF	TGTGCCAGCAGCTTAGATACAGGGGGTATCTATGGCTACACCTTC
once	TRBV5-1	TRBD2	TRBJ2-5	CASSLTSGIEETQYF	TGCGCCAGCAGCTTGACTAGCGGGATAGAAGAGACCCAGTACTTC
NA	TRBV5-1	NA	TRBJ1-2	CASSPEVGYGYTF	TGCGCCAGCTCCCCGGAGGTAGGCTATGGCTACACCTTC